This TCR beta chain was recorded in a study of T cell repertoires in cytomegalovirus infection. Whole-study context: The authors relied on CMV epitopes, both recently identified HLA-C-restricted and well-studied HLA-B-restricted.

Via MiXCR, TCRdb re-called the reads, giving one row per CDR3 protein. The data show around 770,000 distinct CDR3 sequences, with just under 30% seen just once and approximately 14% held by the top ten. For this clonotype: Its specificity is unknown.

V trimming: 2 bases; J trimming: 0 bases; junction bases outside the gene matches: 19. The CDR3 is 20 residues long. The material sequenced was cultured CD8+ T cells from PBMCs, taken from culture after CMV antigen stimulation. The source of this sequence is a human donor in good health (CMV status not recorded). Some clones in this sample may be carry-over from other donors' samples. The chain joins TRBV12-3 or TRBV12-4 to TRBJ2-7; 7 bases match TRBD1. CDR3 sequence reads: CASSLSLALYTGEISYEQYF. Written as DNA, the CDR3 is TGTGCCAGCAGTTTAAGTCTGGCGCTTTACACAGGGGAGATCTCCTACGAGCAGTACTTC.